This TCR beta chain was sequenced for a study of shared clonotypes between healthy human individuals. CD45RA-negative memory and CD45RA+ naive subsets were split from the CD4+ cells. Concerning this clone: The antigen is unknown.

V lost 0 bases, J lost 4 bases, and 7 bases lay in between. This CDR3 region has 13 residues. Germline V gene lookup returns CDR1 SGHDT and CDR2 YYEEEE. Across several immunoSEQ plates, the genomic DNA of each subset was split evenly. The DNA input per sorted-subset replicate PCR was about 180 ng, corresponding to 28,000 or so T cell genomes. TCRdb keeps only in-frame clones here, not all; method: immunoSEQ multiplex PCR. The top ten hold 0.4% to 0.55% of the sample, which has some 1.5 million clones, around 98% seen once. Study results and limitations: Limitation of the genetic and exposure-history diversity represented came from the few donors.

This TCR came from a man aged 25 to 45 in good health. The rearrangement joins TRBV5-6 to TRBJ1-2; D remains unclear. Sequences were obtained from naive CD4+ T cells sorted from blood. The subset: CD45RA+ positively selected. The CDR3 loop is CASSLDSLYGYTF. CDR3 sequence (DNA): TGTGCCAGCAGCTTGGACAGCCTCTATGGCTACACCTTC.